The rows below give T cell receptor beta chains drawn from one sample of a study of T cell responses to AZD1222 COVID-19 vaccine. TCRdb's copy holds only in-frame clones and misses some; the assay was immunoSEQ multiplex PCR. The sample consists of 130,000 to 150,000 clones, over 80% of them appearing once. The source was peripheral blood, collected 28 days after the second AZD1222 dose. The receptors originated from an adult who received the AZD1222 COVID-19 vaccine. Both conserved end residues are part of each CDR3. A D gene is named only where the DNA matches it firmly. Clone size is given for some rows only: seen once, a few or many times, or a class if the clone is expanded.

v_call,j_call,d_call,clone_size,cdr3_aa,cdr3_nt
TRBV5-6,TRBJ1-2,-,-,CASSLVDGGPNYGYTF,TGTGCCAGCAGCTTGGTTGACGGGGGGCCTAACTATGGCTACACCTTC
TRBV19,TRBJ2-7,TRBD1,-,CASTPTHRGSYEQYF,TGTGCCAGTACCCCGACACACAGGGGGTCCTACGAGCAGTACTTC
TRBV5-4,TRBJ2-5,TRBD1,-,CASSLLMGTGGGYRETQYF,TGTGCCAGCAGCCTACTCATGGGGACAGGTGGGGGTTATAGGGAGACCCAGTACTTC
TRBV19,TRBJ1-4,-,-,CASLGAPTNEKLFF,TGTGCCAGTCTCGGTGCCCCGACTAATGAAAAACTGTTTTTT
TRBV6-6,TRBJ1-1,-,-,CASSYPGRVNTEAFF,TGTGCCAGCAGTTACCCGGGACGGGTGAACACTGAAGCTTTCTTT
TRBV27,TRBJ1-1,TRBD1,-,CASTSGGAYTEAFF,TGTGCCAGCACCTCAGGGGGCGCGTACACTGAAGCTTTCTTT
TRBV6-4,TRBJ2-3,TRBD2,-,CASSEVAGGLLGTQYF,TGTGCCAGCAGTGAAGTAGCGGGGGGGCTCCTCGGTACGCAGTATTTT
TRBV19,TRBJ1-1,-,-,CASALGGPNTEAFF,TGTGCCAGTGCCTTAGGGGGTCCGAACACTGAAGCTTTCTTT
TRBV7-9,TRBJ1-5,TRBD1,-,CASSRYRDRVLQPQHF,TGTGCCAGCAGCCGTTACCGGGACAGGGTGCTTCAGCCCCAGCATTTT
TRBV3-1/TRBV3-2,TRBJ2-3,TRBD2,once,CASSPRGSGGRSDTQYF,TGTGCCAGCAGCCCTAGGGGTAGCGGGGGGAGGTCAGATACGCAGTATTTT
TRBV24-1,TRBJ2-7,-,-,CATSVTGYEQYF,TGTGCCACCAGTGTTACGGGCTACGAGCAGTACTTC
TRBV7-2,TRBJ1-1,-,-,CASSPPLPRGKTEAFF,TGTGCCAGCAGCCCCCCCCTTCCGAGGGGTAAGACTGAAGCTTTCTTT
TRBV2,TRBJ2-7,-,-,CASTLDRYEQYF,TGTGCCAGCACCCTGGACCGCTACGAGCAGTACTTC
TRBV5-1,TRBJ2-7,-,-,CASSLKGGASSYEQYF,TGCGCCAGCAGCTTGAAGGGGGGCGCAAGCTCCTACGAGCAGTACTTC
TRBV7-7,TRBJ2-2,TRBD1,-,CASSLTSPGQGRLFF,TGTGCTAGCAGCTTAACCTCCCCGGGACAGGGTCGGCTGTTTTTT
TRBV7-2,TRBJ1-2,-,-,CASSLDRGGRLYGYTF,TGTGCCAGCAGCTTAGATCGAGGAGGGAGACTCTATGGCTACACCTTC
TRBV19,TRBJ2-1,TRBD2,few,CASSIASGPYNEQFF,TGTGCCAGTAGTATCGCTAGCGGCCCCTACAATGAGCAGTTCTTC
TRBV4-1,TRBJ1-2,-,-,CASSRRYNYGYTF,TGCGCCAGCAGCCGAAGGTACAACTATGGCTACACCTTC
TRBV9,TRBJ2-1,TRBD2,-,CASSVAGLAGVNEQFF,TGTGCCAGCAGCGTAGCTGGACTAGCGGGAGTGAATGAGCAGTTCTTC
TRBV4-3,TRBJ2-7,-,-,CASSPGLAYEQYF,TGCGCCAGCAGCCCTGGACTGGCCTACGAGCAGTACTTC
TRBV19,TRBJ2-7,-,-,CASSPLGQGQYEQYF,TGTGCCAGTTCCCCCCTGGGGCAGGGGCAGTACGAGCAGTACTTC
TRBV5-4,TRBJ2-7,-,-,CASSFGTATSYEQYF,TGTGCCAGCAGCTTCGGGACCGCCACTTCCTACGAGCAGTACTTC
TRBV4-3,TRBJ1-5,-,-,CASSQVVADQPQHF,TGCGCCAGCAGCCAAGTAGTCGCTGATCAGCCCCAGCATTTT
TRBV7-9,TRBJ1-4,-,-,CASSLREGREKLFF,TGTGCCAGCAGCTTACGGGAGGGGCGTGAAAAACTGTTTTTT
TRBV5-1,TRBJ2-6,-,once,CASRRPGANVLTF,TGCGCCAGCAGAAGGCCTGGGGCCAACGTCCTGACTTTC
TRBV9,TRBJ1-1,TRBD1,-,CASSVPSNRGEAEAFF,TGTGCCAGCAGCGTCCCTTCTAACAGGGGAGAGGCTGAAGCTTTCTTT
TRBV12-3/TRBV12-4,TRBJ2-3,TRBD2,-,CASGTSGTDTQYF,TGTGCCAGCGGGACTAGCGGCACAGATACGCAGTATTTT
TRBV3-1/TRBV3-2,TRBJ1-3,-,once,CASSPDNPWSSENTIYF,TGTGCCAGCAGCCCAGACAACCCCTGGAGCTCTGAAAACACCATATATTTT
TRBV5-8,TRBJ2-7,-,-,CASSSGPYLTPYEQYF,TGTGCCAGCAGCTCCGGGCCCTATCTAACCCCCTACGAGCAGTACTTC
TRBV9,TRBJ1-6,-,-,CASSLGSGGTPLHF,TGTGCCAGCAGCCTCGGCTCAGGTGGGACACCCCTCCACTTT